This T cell receptor (beta chain) came from a study of CD8 T cells in ankylosing spondylitis. Study-level results: Apparently characteristic of ankylosing spondylitis blood was a TCR beta motif (fewer than ten highly homologous variants). Disease-linked clones displayed a CD8+ phenotype and appeared relatively rarely in peripheral blood. Earlier studies detected some motif variants in reactive arthritis synovial fluid and blood.

Via MiXCR, TCRdb re-called the 5' RACE reads, giving one row per CDR3 protein. The table includes 400,000 to 450,000 distinct CDR3 sequences, about 15% detected once. V was trimmed by 7 bases and J by 10 bases, leaving 14 bases between them. Germline V CDR1 and CDR2: SNHLY, FYNNEI. The CDR3 runs to 12 residues. This clonotype was counted many times. Its antigen remains unidentified. The genes are TRBV2 and TRBJ2-1, with no clear D. The receptor comes from a male donor with ankylosing spondylitis. Sequenced: blood, either unsorted or a sorted T cell fraction (not recorded which). CDR3 coding DNA: TGTGCCAGCACCCTGACCCCCTGGGAGCAGTTCTTC. It encodes CASTLTPWEQFF. The variable domain in full, with the rest retrieved from reference TRBV2 and TRBJ2-1, is EPEVTQTPSHQVTQMGQEVILRCVPISNHLYFYWYRQILGQKVEFLVSFYNNEISEKSEIFDDQFSVERPDGSNFTLKIRSTKLEDSAMYFCASTLTPWEQFFGPGTRLTVL.